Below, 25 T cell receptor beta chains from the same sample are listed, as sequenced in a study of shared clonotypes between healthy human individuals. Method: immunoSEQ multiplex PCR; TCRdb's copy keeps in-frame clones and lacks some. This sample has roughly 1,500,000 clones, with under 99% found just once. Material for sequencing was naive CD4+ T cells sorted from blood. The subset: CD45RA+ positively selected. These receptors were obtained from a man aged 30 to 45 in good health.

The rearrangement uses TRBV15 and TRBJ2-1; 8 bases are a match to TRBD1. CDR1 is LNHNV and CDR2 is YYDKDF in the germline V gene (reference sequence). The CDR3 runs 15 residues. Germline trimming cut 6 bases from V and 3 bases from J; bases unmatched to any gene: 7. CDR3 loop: CATREWGTGYNEQFF. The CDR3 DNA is TGTGCCACCAGGGAATGGGGGACAGGCTACAATGAGCAGTTCTTC.

The CDR3: CASSDDRRRTDTQYF. CDR3 DNA: TGTGCCAGCAGCGACGACAGACGACGCACAGATACGCAGTATTTT. The J gene is TRBJ2-3, the V gene TRBV28; a possible D gene is TRBD1 (5 bases). V lost 6 bases and J 1 base, leaving 14 bases between the germline ends. The CDR3 loop spans 15 amino acids. Germline V gives CDR1 MDHEN, CDR2 SYDVKM.

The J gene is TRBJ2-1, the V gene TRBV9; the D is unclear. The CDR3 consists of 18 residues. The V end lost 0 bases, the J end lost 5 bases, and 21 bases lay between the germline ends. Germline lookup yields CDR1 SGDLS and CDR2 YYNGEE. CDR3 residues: CASSVATLVDSLNNEQFF. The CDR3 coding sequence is TGTGCCAGCAGCGTAGCTACTTTGGTGGATTCTCTCAACAATGAGCAGTTCTTC.

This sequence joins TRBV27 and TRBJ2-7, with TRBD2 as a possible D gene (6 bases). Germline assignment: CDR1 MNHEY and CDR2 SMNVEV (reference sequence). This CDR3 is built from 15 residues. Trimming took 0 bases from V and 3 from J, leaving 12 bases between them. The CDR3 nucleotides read TGTGCCAGCAGTTTATCTAAGGGAGGAGGCTACGAGCAGTACTTC. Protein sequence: CASSLSKGGGYEQYF.

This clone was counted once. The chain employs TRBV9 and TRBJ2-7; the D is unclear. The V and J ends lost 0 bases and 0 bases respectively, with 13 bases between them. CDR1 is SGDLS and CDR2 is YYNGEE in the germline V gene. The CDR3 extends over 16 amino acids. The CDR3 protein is CASSVAATKSSYEQYF. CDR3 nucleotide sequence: TGTGCCAGCAGCGTAGCGGCGACGAAGAGCTCCTACGAGCAGTACTTC.

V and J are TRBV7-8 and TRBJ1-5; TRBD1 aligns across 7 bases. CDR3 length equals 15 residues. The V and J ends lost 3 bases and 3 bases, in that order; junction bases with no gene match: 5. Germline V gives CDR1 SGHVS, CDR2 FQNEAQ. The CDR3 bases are TGTGCCAGCAGCTTCGAGGGACAGCCCAATCAGCCCCAGCATTTT. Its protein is CASSFEGQPNQPQHF.

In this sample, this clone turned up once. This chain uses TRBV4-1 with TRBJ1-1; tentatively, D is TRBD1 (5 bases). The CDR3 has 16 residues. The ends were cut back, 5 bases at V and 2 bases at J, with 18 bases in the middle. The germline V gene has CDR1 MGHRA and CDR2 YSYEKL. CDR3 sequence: CASSNIIQGFNTEAFF. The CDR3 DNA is TGCGCCAGCAGCAACATCATCCAGGGATTCAACACTGAAGCTTTCTTT.

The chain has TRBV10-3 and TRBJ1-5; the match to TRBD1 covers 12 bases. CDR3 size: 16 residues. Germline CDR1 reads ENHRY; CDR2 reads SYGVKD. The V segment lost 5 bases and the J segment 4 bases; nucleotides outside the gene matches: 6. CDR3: CAISRGDRGLNQPQHF. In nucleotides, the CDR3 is TGTGCCATCAGTCGGGGGGACAGGGGGCTTAATCAGCCCCAGCATTTT.

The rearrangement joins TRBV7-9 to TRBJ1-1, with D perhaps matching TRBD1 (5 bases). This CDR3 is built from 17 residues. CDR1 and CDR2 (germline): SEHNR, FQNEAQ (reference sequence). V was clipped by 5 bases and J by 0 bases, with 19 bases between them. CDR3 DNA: TGTGCCAGCAGCCCACAAAGTCCATTGACAGTGAACACTGAAGCTTTCTTT. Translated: CASSPQSPLTVNTEAFF. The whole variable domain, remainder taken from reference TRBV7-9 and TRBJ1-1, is DTGVSQNPRHKITKRGQNVTFRCDPISEHNRLYWYRQTLGQGPEFLTYFQNEAQLEKSRLLSDRFSAERPKGSFSTLEIQRTEQGDSAMYLCASSPQSPLTVNTEAFFGQGTRLTVV.

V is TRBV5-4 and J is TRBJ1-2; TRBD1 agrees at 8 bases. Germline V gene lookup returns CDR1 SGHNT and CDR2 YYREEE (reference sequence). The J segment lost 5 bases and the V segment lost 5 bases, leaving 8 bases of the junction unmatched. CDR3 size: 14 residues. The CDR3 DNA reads TGTGCCAGCAGACTCCAGGGGGCGCAGTATGGCTACACCTTC. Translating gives CASRLQGAQYGYTF.

CDR3 residues: CASSPAPLAGGAGELFF. The DNA for the CDR3 is TGCGCCAGCAGCCCCGCCCCACTAGCGGGAGGAGCCGGGGAGCTGTTTTTT. The V gene is TRBV4-3, the J gene TRBJ2-2; 12 bases fit TRBD2. V lost 4 bases to trimming and J lost 6 bases; unmatched junction nucleotides: 9. The CDR3 covers 17 residues. CDR1 is LGHNA, CDR2 YSLEER, per germline.

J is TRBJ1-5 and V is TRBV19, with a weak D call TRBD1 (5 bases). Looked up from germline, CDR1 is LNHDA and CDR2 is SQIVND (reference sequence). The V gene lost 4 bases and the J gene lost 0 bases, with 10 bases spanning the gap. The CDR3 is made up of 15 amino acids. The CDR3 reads CASSSRQISNQPQHF. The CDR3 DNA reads TGTGCCAGTAGTAGTAGACAGATTAGCAATCAGCCCCAGCATTTT.

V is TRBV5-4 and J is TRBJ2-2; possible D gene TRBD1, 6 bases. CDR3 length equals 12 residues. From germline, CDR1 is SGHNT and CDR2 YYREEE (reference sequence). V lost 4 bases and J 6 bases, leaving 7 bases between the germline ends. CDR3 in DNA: TGTGCCAGCAGCAAGGGGGCCGGGGAGCTGTTTTTT. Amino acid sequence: CASSKGAGELFF.

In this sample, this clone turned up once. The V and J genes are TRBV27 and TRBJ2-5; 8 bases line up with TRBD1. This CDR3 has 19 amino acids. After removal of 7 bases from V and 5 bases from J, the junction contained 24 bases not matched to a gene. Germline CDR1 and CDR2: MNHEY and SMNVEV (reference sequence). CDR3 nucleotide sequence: TGTGCCAGCAAATTATGGTCAAGTGGACAGGGCAGATTTTTGGAGACCCAGTACTTC. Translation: CASKLWSSGQGRFLETQYF.

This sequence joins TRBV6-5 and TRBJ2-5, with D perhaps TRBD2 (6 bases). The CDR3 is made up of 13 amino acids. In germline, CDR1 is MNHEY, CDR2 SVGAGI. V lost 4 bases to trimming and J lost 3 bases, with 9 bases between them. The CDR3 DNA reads TGTGCCAGCAGTTTGGGCGGGGAAGAGACCCAGTACTTC. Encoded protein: CASSLGGEETQYF.

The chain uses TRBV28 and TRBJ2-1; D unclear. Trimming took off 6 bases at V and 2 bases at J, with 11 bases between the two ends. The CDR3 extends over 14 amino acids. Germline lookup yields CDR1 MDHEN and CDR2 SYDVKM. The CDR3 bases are TGTGCCAGCAGATCGTTCGGTACCTACAATGAGCAGTTCTTC. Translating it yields CASRSFGTYNEQFF.

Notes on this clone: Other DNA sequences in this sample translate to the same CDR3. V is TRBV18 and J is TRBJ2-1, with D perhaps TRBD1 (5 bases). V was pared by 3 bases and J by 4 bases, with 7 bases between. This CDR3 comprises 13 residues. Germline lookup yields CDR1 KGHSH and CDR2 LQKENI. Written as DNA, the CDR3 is TGTGCCAGCTCACCGGCAGGGTACAATGAGCAGTTCTTC. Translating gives CASSPAGYNEQFF.

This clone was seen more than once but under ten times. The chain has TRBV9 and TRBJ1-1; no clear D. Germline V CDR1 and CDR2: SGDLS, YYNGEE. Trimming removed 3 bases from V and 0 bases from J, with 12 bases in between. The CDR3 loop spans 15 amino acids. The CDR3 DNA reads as TGTGCCAGCAGCGAGGCACCCTTCATGAACACTGAAGCTTTCTTT. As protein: CASSEAPFMNTEAFF.

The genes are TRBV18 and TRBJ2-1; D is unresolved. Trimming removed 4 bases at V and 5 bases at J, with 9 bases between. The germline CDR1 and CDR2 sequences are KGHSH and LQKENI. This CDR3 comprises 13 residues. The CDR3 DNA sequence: TGTGCCAGCTCACACACTGATCACAATGAGCAGTTCTTC. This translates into CASSHTDHNEQFF.

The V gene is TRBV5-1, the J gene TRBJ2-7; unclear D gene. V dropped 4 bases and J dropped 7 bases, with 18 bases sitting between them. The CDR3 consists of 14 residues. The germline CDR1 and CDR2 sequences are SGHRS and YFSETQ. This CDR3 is CASSPYSSTGEQYF. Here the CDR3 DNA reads TGCGCCAGCAGCCCGTATTCTTCGACCGGGGAGCAGTACTTC.

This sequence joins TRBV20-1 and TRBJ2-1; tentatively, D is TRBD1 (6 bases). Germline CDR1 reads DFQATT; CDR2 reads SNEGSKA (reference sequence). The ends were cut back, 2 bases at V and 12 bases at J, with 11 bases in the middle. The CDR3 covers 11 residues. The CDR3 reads CSARTGMGQFF. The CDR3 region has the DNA TGCAGTGCTAGAACAGGGATGGGGCAGTTCTTC.

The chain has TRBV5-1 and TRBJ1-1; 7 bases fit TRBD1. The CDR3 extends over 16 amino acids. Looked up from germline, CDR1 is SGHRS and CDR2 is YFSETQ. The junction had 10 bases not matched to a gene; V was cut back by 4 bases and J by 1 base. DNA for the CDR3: TGCGCCAGCAGCACGGGACAGATGACTAAGAACACTGAAGCTTTCTTT. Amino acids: CASSTGQMTKNTEAFF.

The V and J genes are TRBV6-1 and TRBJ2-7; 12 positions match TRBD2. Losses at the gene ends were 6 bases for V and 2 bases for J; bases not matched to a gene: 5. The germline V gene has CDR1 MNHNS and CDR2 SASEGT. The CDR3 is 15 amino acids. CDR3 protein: CASRRLAGVPYEQYF. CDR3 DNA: TGTGCCAGCAGGAGACTAGCGGGAGTCCCCTACGAGCAGTACTTC.

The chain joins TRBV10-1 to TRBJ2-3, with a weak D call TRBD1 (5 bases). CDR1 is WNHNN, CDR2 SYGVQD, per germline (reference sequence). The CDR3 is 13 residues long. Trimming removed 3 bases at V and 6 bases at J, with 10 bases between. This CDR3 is CASSEGVPDTQYF. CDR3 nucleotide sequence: TGCGCCAGCAGTGAAGGGGTCCCCGATACGCAGTATTTT.

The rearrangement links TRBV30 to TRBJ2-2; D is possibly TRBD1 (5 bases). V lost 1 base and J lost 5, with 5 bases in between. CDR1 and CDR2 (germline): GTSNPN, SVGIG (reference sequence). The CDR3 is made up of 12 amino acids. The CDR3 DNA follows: TGTGCCTGGAGTGGACAGACCGGGGAGCTGTTTTTT. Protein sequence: CAWSGQTGELFF. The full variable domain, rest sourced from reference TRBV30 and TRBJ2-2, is SQTIHQWPATLVQPVGSPLSLECTVEGTSNPNLYWYRQAAGRGLQLLFYSVGIGQISSEVPQNLSASRPQDRQFILSSKKLLLSDSGFYLCAWSGQTGELFFGEGSRLTVL.